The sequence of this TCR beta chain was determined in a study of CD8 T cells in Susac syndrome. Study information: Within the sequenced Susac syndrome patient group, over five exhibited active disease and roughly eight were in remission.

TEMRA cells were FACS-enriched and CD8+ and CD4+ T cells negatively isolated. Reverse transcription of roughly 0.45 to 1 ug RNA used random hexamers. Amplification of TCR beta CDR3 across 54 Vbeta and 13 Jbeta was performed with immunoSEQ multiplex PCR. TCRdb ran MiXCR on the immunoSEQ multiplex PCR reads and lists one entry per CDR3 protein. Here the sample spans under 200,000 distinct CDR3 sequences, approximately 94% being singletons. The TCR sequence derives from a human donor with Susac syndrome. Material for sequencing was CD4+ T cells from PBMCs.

DNA of the CDR3: TGTGCCAGCAGCTTAGACAGGAGTAATTCACCCCTCCACTTT. It is translated as CASSLDRSNSPLHF. The chain employs TRBV11-2 and TRBJ1-6; no reliable D call. V dropped 0 bases and J dropped 6 bases, with 6 bases sitting between them. The CDR3 is made up of 14 amino acids. Germline CDR1 SGHAT, CDR2 FQNNGV.